This TCR beta chain was identified during a study of T cell repertoires in cytomegalovirus infection. Study context: Based on public TCR beta signatures, there were indications of CMV infection and of a matching HLA type.

TCRdb independently ran MiXCR on the reads; one entry per CDR3 protein. The sample shows approximately 500,000 distinct CDR3 sequences, approximately 16% of them seen only once. A note on this clonotype: The antigen remains undetermined.

This CDR3 has 12 residues. The V and J ends lost 7 bases and 1 base respectively, with 7 bases between them. CDR1 LGHNT and CDR2 FRNRAP come from the germline V gene. The study's findings and limits: Cumulative public TCR beta family frequency identified CMV carriers with the relevant HLA. Dominating the ex vivo response were HLA-C-restricted CMV-specific TCR beta clonotypes.

This rearrangement joins TRBV12-5 to TRBJ2-5, with D unresolved. Sample: CD8+ T cells from PBMCs. This receptor was obtained from a human donor in good health (CMV status not recorded). Some clones in this sample may be carry-over from other donors' samples. This CDR3 reads CASVGIQETQYF. The CDR3 DNA is TGTGCTAGTGTGGGGATCCAAGAGACCCAGTACTTC.